These 7 T cell receptor beta chains were all obtained from the same sample, sequenced in a study of beta chain features in type 1 diabetes. What was sequenced were expressed TCRB transcripts, since all of the isolated RNA had been reverse transcribed. TCRdb's copy holds only in-frame clones and misses some; the assay was immunoSEQ multiplex PCR. The sample contains over 100,000 clones, approximately 39% of which appear only once. Sequenced input: stem cell memory CD4+ T cells from blood. The source of these receptors is a woman aged 18-35 years in good health.

V gene TRBV11-2 combines with J gene TRBJ2-1; TRBD1 might be the D (5 bases). The CDR3 runs 14 residues. Germline V gene lookup returns CDR1 SGHAT and CDR2 FQNNGV. V lost 1 base and J lost 9, with 13 bases in between. Written as DNA, the CDR3 is TGTGCCAGCAGCTTAGGGAGCCCTAGGGGTGAGCAGTTCTTC. This codes for CASSLGSPRGEQFF.

The rearrangement links TRBV5-1 to TRBJ2-5, with 12 positions matching TRBD2. CDR1 and CDR2 from the germline V gene are SGHRS and YFSETQ. This CDR3 contains 14 residues. Germline trimming cut 4 bases from V and 5 bases from J; bases unmatched to any gene: 3. DNA of the CDR3: TGCGCCAGCAGCGCGGGGACTAGCGGGGAGACCCAGTACTTC. Protein product: CASSAGTSGETQYF.

The V call is TRBV6-6, the J call TRBJ2-1; D remains ambiguous. The V gene lost 3 bases and the J gene lost 8 bases, with 8 bases spanning the gap. Germline-derived CDR1 and CDR2 are MNHNY and SVGAGI (reference sequence). The CDR3 length is 12 residues. The CDR3 protein is CASSYFVDEQFF. Here the CDR3 DNA reads TGTGCCAGCAGTTATTTTGTCGATGAGCAGTTCTTC.

This clone was counted between two and nine times. At one boundary the junction diverges from the germline segment, which might be a read error. The sample carries other DNA sequences with the same CDR3. The chain combines TRBV2 with TRBJ1-2; maybe TRBD1 (5 bases). In germline, CDR1 is SNHLY, CDR2 FYNNEI. The CDR3 runs to 16 residues. The CDR3 region has the DNA TGTGCCAGCAGTGAAGATTCTCCAGGGTCTTTGGCGAAGCGGGCCTTC. It specifies CASSEDSPGSLAKRAF.

This clone was recorded once. This chain links TRBV4-2 with TRBJ2-7; TRBD1 is a possible D gene (6 bases). CDR1 LGHNA and CDR2 YNFKEQ come from the germline V gene. Trimming removed 0 bases from V and 12 bases from J, with 18 bases in between. This CDR3 comprises 14 residues. The CDR3 region is CASSQDYSDSGLYF. In DNA, the CDR3 is TGTGCCAGCAGCCAAGATTATTCGGACAGTGGCTTGTACTTC.

The chain carries TRBV7-3 and TRBJ2-1, with TRBD2 matching over 7 bases. Germline V gives CDR1 SGHTA, CDR2 FQGTGA. The CDR3 has 15 amino acids. Losses at the gene ends were 5 bases for V and 4 bases for J; bases not matched to a gene: 8. The CDR3 spells CASSPGLAVYNEQFF. DNA for the CDR3: TGTGCCAGCAGCCCCGGGCTAGCGGTATACAATGAGCAGTTCTTC. The whole variable domain, filled in from reference TRBV7-3 and TRBJ2-1, reads GAGVSQTPSNKVTEKGKYVELRCDPISGHTALYWYRQSLGQGPEFLIYFQGTGAADDSGLPNDRFFAVRPEGSVSTLKIQRTERGDSAVYLCASSPGLAVYNEQFFGPGTRLTVL.

The genes are TRBV4-1 and TRBJ2-5; D is possibly TRBD2 (6 bases). This CDR3 region has 13 residues. Germline V lookup: CDR1 MGHRA, CDR2 YSYEKL. V gave up 0 bases and J gave up 4 bases, with 6 bases separating them. The DNA for the CDR3 is TGCGCCAGCAGCCAAGACGGGAGAGAGACCCAGTACTTC. Translated, it gives CASSQDGRETQYF.